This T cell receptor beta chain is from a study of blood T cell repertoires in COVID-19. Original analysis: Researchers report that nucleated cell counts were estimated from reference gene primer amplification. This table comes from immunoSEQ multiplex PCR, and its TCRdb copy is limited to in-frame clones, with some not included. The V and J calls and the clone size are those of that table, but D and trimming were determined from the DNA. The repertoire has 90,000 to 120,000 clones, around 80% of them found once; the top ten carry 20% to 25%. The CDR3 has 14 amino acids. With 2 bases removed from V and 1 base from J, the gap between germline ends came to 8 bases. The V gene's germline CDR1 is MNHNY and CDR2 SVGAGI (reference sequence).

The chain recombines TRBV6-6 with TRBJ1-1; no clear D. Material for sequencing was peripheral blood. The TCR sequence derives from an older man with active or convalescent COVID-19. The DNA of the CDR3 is TGTGCCAGCAGTTACGACGGCGGGAACACTGAAGCTTTCTTT. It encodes CASSYDGGNTEAFF.